This T cell receptor beta chain came from a study of PD-L1 blockade in urothelial cancer. Profiling relied on immunoSEQ multiplex PCR, and the TCRdb table lists in-frame clones only, not all of them. This sample yields approximately 90,000 clones, of which under 90% are seen a single time; approximately 15% belongs to the top ten. Per germline, CDR1 SQVTM and CDR2 ANQGSEA. The length of the CDR3 is 15 residues. V shed 6 bases and J 3 bases; nucleotides not matched to a gene: 14. Indicated time point: pretreatment peripheral blood. The source was PBMCs, collected around atezolizumab (anti-PD-L1) treatment. The V call is TRBV29-1, the J call TRBJ2-7, with 7 nucleotides matching TRBD1. This receptor was identified in a man in his sixties with urothelial cancer. The CDR3 loop is CSVLKLRDRNYEQYF. In DNA form, the CDR3 reads TGCAGCGTCCTCAAACTCCGGGACAGAAACTACGAGCAGTACTTC.